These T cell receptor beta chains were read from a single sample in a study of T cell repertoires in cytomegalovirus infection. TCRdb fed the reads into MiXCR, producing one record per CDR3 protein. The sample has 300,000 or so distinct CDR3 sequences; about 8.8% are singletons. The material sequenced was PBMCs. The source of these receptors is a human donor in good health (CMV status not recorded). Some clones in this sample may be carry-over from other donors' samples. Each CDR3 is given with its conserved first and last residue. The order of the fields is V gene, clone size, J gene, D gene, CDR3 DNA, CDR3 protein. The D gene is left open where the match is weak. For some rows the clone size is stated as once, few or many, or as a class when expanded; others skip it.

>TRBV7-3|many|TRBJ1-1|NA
TGTGCCAGCAGCCCCCCAGGGGCGACGAACACTGAAGCTTTCTTT
CASSPPGATNTEAFF
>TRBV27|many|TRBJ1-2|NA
TGTGCCAGCAGTCCACCAACAGGGAACTATGGCTACACCTTC
CASSPPTGNYGYTF
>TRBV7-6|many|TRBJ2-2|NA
TGTGCCAGCAGCTTACGGACAGAAGACACCGGGGAGCTGTTTTTT
CASSLRTEDTGELFF
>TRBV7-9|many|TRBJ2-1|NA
TGTGCCAGCAGCATAGTCGGGCGGGGGCTGAACAATGAGCAGTTCTTC
CASSIVGRGLNNEQFF
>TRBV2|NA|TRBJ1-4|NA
TGTGCCAGCATCGGGGGGGGGGAAGGCGAAAAACTGTTTTTT
CASIGGGEGEKLFF
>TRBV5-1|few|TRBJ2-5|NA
TGCGCCAGCAGCCTTGACTCGCCGCGACGGGAGACCCAGTACTTC
CASSLDSPRRETQYF
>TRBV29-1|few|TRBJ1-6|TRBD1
TGCAGCCCCCCCCCGGGACAGTCCATTTCACCCCTCCACTTT
CSPPPGQSISPLHF
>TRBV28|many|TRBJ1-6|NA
TGTGCCAGCAGTTTGGACTTCCCCTATAATTCACCCCTCCACTTT
CASSLDFPYNSPLHF
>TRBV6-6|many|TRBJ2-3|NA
TGTGCCAGCCTTCCAGGGTCGGTCACAGATACGCAGTATTTT
CASLPGSVTDTQYF
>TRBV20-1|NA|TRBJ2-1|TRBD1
TGCAGTGCTCCCTACAGGGGGCGCTGGGGCAATGAGCAGTTCTTC
CSAPYRGRWGNEQFF
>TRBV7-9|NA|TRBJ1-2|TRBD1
TGTGCCAGCAGCTCCACCTTGGAGTTGGACAGGGGGTTTAATGGCTACACCTTC
CASSSTLELDRGFNGYTF
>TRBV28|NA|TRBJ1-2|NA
TGTGCCAGCAGTGCCAGCGGGGCGGGCGGCTACACCTTC
CASSASGAGGYTF
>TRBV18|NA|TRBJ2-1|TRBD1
TGTGCCAGCTCACCTCCGGGACAGGGAGGGAATGAGCAGTTCTTC
CASSPPGQGGNEQFF
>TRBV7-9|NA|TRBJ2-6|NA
TGTGCCAGCAGTGGGGACTCCCAAGGCCCTGGGGCCAACGTCCTGACTTTC
CASSGDSQGPGANVLTF
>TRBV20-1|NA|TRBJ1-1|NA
TGCAGTGCTAAACGTCGGGGGACGAGAAGTGAAGCTTTCTTT
CSAKRRGTRSEAFF
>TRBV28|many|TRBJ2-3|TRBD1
TGTGCCAGCAGTTTCCGACAGGGGGGAGATACGCAGTATTTT
CASSFRQGGDTQYF
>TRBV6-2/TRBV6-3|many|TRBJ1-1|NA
TGTGCCAGCAGTTACAGGGTAGCCACTGAAGCTTTCTTT
CASSYRVATEAFF
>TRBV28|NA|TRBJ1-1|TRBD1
TGTGCCAGCAGTTTATCTCGACAGGGCCACACTGAAGCTTTCTTT
CASSLSRQGHTEAFF
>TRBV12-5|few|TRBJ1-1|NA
TGTGCTAGTGGTTTGGTAGTTTTGGGGGAGGTAGACACTGAAGCTTTCTTT
CASGLVVLGEVDTEAFF
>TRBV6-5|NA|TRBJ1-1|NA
TGTGCCAGCAGTTACTCGAACCCCGGGGGCACTGAAGCTTTCTTT
CASSYSNPGGTEAFF
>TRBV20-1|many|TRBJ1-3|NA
TGCAGTGCTAGAGATCCCCATTCTGGAAACACCATATATTTT
CSARDPHSGNTIYF
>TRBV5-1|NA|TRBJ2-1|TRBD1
TGCGCCAGCAGCTTTAATGCAGGGGGCGCGTACAATGAGCAGTTCTTC
CASSFNAGGAYNEQFF
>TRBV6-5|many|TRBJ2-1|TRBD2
TGTGCCAGCACTGTCGCGGGGGGCTCGTCACATGAGCAGTTCTTC
CASTVAGGSSHEQFF
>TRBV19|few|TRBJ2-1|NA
TGTGCCAGTAGTTCCGGGGGGCAATCCTACAATGAGCAGTTCTTC
CASSSGGQSYNEQFF
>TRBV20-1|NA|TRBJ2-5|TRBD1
TGCAGTGCTAGAGATAGGGGGCAGTTAGAGACCCAGTACTTC
CSARDRGQLETQYF
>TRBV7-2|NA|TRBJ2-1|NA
TGTGCCAGCAGCTGGGCACGTTCCGCGACATTTAATGAGCAGTTCTTC
CASSWARSATFNEQFF
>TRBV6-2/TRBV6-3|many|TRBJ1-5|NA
TGTGCCAGCGGTTACGGGATGGGGGACAATCAGCCCCAGCATTTT
CASGYGMGDNQPQHF
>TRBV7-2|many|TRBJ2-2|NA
TGTGCCAGCAGCCACCCCGGGGAGGAGGTGGGGCCCGGGGAGCTGTTTTTT
CASSHPGEEVGPGELFF
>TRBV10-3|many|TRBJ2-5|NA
TGTGCCATCAGTGAGTTTGAAGAGACCCAGTACTTC
CAISEFEETQYF
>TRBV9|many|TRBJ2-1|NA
TGTGCCAGCAGCGTTGAAGGCCGGCAGGGGCTGGATGAGCAGTTCTTC
CASSVEGRQGLDEQFF
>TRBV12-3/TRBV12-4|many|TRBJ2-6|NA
TGTGCCAGCAGATCTAGCTCCGGGGCCAACGTCCTGACTTTC
CASRSSSGANVLTF
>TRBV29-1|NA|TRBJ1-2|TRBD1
TGCAGCGTTGGGTCAGGAGGGGGCGTCGGTGGCTACACCTTC
CSVGSGGGVGGYTF
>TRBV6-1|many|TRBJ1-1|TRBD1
TGTGCCAGCAGTCGTGGACAGGGCACTGAAGCTTTCTTT
CASSRGQGTEAFF
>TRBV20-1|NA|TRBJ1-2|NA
TGCAGTGCTAGTAATGACTATGGCTACACCTTC
CSASNDYGYTF
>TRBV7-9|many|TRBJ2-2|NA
TGTGCCAGCAGAAGCAGGGAGAACACCGGGGAGCTGTTTTTT
CASRSRENTGELFF
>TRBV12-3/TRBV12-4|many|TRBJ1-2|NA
TGTGCCAGCAACCTAGGGGGTCTTGGCTACACCTTC
CASNLGGLGYTF
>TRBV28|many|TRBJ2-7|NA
TGTGCCAGCAGTGAGGGCAGGGGAACGTACGAGCAGTACTTC
CASSEGRGTYEQYF
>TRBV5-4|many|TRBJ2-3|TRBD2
TGTGCCAGCAGCTCGCGGCGGGAGTCCACAGATACGCAGTATTTT
CASSSRRESTDTQYF
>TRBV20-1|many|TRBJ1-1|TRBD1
TGCAGTGCACCGGGACAGGTTAACACTGAAGCTTTCTTT
CSAPGQVNTEAFF
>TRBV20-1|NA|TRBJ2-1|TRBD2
TGCAGTGCTAGGGACCGGGACTACCCCTACAATGAGCAGTTCTTC
CSARDRDYPYNEQFF
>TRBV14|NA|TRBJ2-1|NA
TGTGCCAGCAGCCAAGATCAGGGGACCCCCTACAATGAGCAGTTCTTC
CASSQDQGTPYNEQFF
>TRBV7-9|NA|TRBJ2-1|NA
TGTGCCAGCAGAAAGACTATTGGACAGGAGGGCTCCTACAATGAGCAGTTCTTC
CASRKTIGQEGSYNEQFF
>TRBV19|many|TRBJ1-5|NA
TGTGCCAGTAGTATTGAGGCCACTCAGCCCCAGCATTTT
CASSIEATQPQHF
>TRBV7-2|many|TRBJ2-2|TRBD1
TGTGCCAGCAGCGCTGGGACAGCCGGGGAGCTGTTTTTT
CASSAGTAGELFF
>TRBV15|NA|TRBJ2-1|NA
TGTGCCACCAGCAGAGATCTGAGGCAGGGCTCCATTTACAATGAGCAGTTCTTC
CATSRDLRQGSIYNEQFF
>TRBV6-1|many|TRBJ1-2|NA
TGTGCCAGCAGTTTGACAGCAGACTTACTGGGCTACACCTTC
CASSLTADLLGYTF
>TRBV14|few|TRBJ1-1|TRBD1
TGTGCCAGCAGCCAGATGACAGGGATTGAAGCTTTCTTT
CASSQMTGIEAFF
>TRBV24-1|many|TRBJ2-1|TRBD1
TGTGCCACCAGTCTCGTCCCGCGGACAGGGACCTACAATGAGCAGTTCTTC
CATSLVPRTGTYNEQFF
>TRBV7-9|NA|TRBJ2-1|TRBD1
TGTGCCAGCAGCTTCCCGGACAGGGGGCTTGACGATGAGCAGTTCTTC
CASSFPDRGLDDEQFF
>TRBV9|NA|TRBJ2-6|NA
TGTGCCAGCGGCCCCGGAGACTCTGGGGCCAACGTCCTGACTTTC
CASGPGDSGANVLTF
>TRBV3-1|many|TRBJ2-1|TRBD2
TGTGCCAGCAGCCATGGGCTAGCGGGGAACGGGCAGTTCTTC
CASSHGLAGNGQFF
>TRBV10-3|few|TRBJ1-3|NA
TGTGCCATCAACCTGGGGGGCTCTGGAAACACCATATATTTT
CAINLGGSGNTIYF
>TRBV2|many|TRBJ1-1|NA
TGTGCCAGCAGTGATGGCAGGGTAGGAACTGAAGCTTTCTTT
CASSDGRVGTEAFF